This passage covers 16 T cell receptor beta chains from one sample sequenced in a study of T cells in Graves' hyperthyroidism and ophthalmopathy. Amplification targeted TCR beta CDR3 regions from RNA transcripts. RT-PCR in the first round (using the HTBI primer set) targeted the TCR CDR3. TCRdb reprocessed the multiplex PCR reads with MiXCR, giving one entry per CDR3 protein. The sample shows hundreds of thousands of distinct CDR3 sequences, over 20% of them seen only once. The material sequenced was blood. The source is a man aged 30 to 39 with Graves' ophthalmopathy.

This clonotype was seen a few times. The genes are TRBV20-1 and TRBJ2-1; D is uncertain. In germline, CDR1 is DFQATT, CDR2 SNEGSKA (reference sequence). V was shortened by 1 base and J by 1 base, with 11 bases between the two germline ends. The length of the CDR3 is 15 residues. DNA for the CDR3: TGCAGTGCTAGAGCACCTAAGGGTTCCTACAATGAGCAGTTCTTC. As protein: CSARAPKGSYNEQFF.

This clonotype was counted between two and nine times. V gene TRBV19 combines with J gene TRBJ2-1, with 8 bases matching TRBD1. Trimming cost V 3 bases and J 6 bases; bases outside gene matches: 10. Germline CDR1 LNHDA, CDR2 SQIVND (reference sequence). CDR3 length equals 16 residues. Here the CDR3 reads CASSIWRTGKGNEQFF. CDR3 bases: TGTGCCAGTAGTATTTGGCGGACAGGGAAGGGCAATGAGCAGTTCTTC.

There are many counts of this clonotype. The chain combines TRBV12-5 with TRBJ1-5, with D unresolved. The germline CDR1 and CDR2 sequences are LGHNT and FRNRAP. The germline V and J ends were trimmed by 1 base and 3 bases, with 7 bases remaining between them. This CDR3 comprises 14 residues. This chain's CDR3 is CASGLGSANQPQHF. Written as DNA, the CDR3 is TGTGCTAGTGGTTTGGGGTCGGCCAATCAGCCCCAGCATTTT.

This clonotype appeared a few times. CDR3 protein: CASSTRTTGNTIYF. Here the CDR3 DNA reads TGTGCCAGCAGTACCCGAACTACTGGAAACACCATATATTTT. The chain recombines TRBV2 with TRBJ1-3; D gene ambiguous. The V end was cut by 5 bases, the J end by 2 bases, with 10 bases between. The CDR3 contains 14 residues. The germline CDR1 and CDR2 sequences are SNHLY and FYNNEI.

This clonotype was recorded a few times. This chain links TRBV3-1 with TRBJ1-5; TRBD1 is a possible D gene (6 bases). Germline V lookup: CDR1 LGHDT, CDR2 YNNKEL (reference sequence). V lost 1 base and J lost 6, with 7 bases in between. There are 13 residues in the CDR3. CDR3 amino acids: CASSQVGAQPQHF. CDR3 nucleotides: TGTGCCAGCAGCCAAGTGGGGGCTCAGCCCCAGCATTTT.

The CDR3 sequence: CASSAQSVPGELFF. Written as DNA, the CDR3 is TGTGCCAGCAGCGCCCAATCGGTCCCGGGGGAGCTGTTTTTT. The chain links TRBV9 to TRBJ2-2, with D uncertain. CDR1 is SGDLS, CDR2 YYNGEE, per germline. Trimming left V 3 bases short and J 8 bases short, with 14 bases between. The CDR3 extends over 14 amino acids.

This clonotype was picked up a small number of times. The chain links TRBV20-1 to TRBJ2-1; 8 nucleotides align to TRBD2. V gave up 0 bases and J gave up 3 bases; unmatched junction bases: 7. CDR3 size: 16 residues. Per germline, CDR1 DFQATT and CDR2 SNEGSKA (reference sequence). Here the CDR3 DNA reads TGCAGTGCTAGAGATTGGGGCGGGAGGCTCTACAATGAGCAGTTCTTC. Residues: CSARDWGGRLYNEQFF.

The rearrangement joins TRBV14 to TRBJ2-1; D not resolved. The length of the CDR3 is 14 residues. Germline lookup yields CDR1 SGHDN and CDR2 FVKESK. Trimming removed 3 bases at V and 5 bases at J, with 11 bases between. DNA for the CDR3: TGTGCCAGCAGCCAGAACGGACGGAACAATGAGCAGTTCTTC. Translated, it gives CASSQNGRNNEQFF.

The table lists this clonotype with a few counts. The chain carries TRBV3-1 and TRBJ1-1, with D possibly TRBD1 on 5 matching bases. This CDR3 has 12 amino acids. Looked up from germline, CDR1 is LGHDT and CDR2 is YNNKEL (reference sequence). The V and J ends lost 2 bases and 9 bases respectively, with 10 bases between them. CDR3 region: CASSQPGGKAFF. CDR3 in DNA: TGTGCCAGCAGCCAACCCGGGGGTAAAGCTTTCTTT. Drawing the rest from reference TRBV3-1 and TRBJ1-1, the complete variable domain is DTAVSQTPKYLVTQMGNDKSIKCEQNLGHDTMYWYKQDSKKFLKIMFSYNNKELIINETVPNRFSPKSPDKAHLNLHINSLELGDSAVYFCASSQPGGKAFFGQGTRLTVV.

This clonotype was picked up many times. The rearrangement joins TRBV20-1 to TRBJ2-3; 7 bases agree with TRBD2. This CDR3 is 15 amino acids long. The J segment lost 2 bases and the V segment lost 0 bases, leaving 5 bases of the junction unmatched. Per the germline V gene, CDR1 is DFQATT and CDR2 is SNEGSKA (reference sequence). The CDR3: CSARDPREATDTQYF. CDR3 nucleotide sequence: TGCAGTGCTAGAGATCCCCGGGAGGCCACAGATACGCAGTATTTT.

This clonotype was recorded a few times. V is TRBV13 and J is TRBJ2-1; D is perhaps TRBD2 (6 bases). Germline loops: CDR1 PRHDT, CDR2 FYEKMQ (reference sequence). The CDR3 contains 12 residues. Trimming shortened V by 6 bases and J by 6 bases, and 9 bases separated the two germline ends. The chain's CDR3 is CASRQRANEQFF. The CDR3 DNA sequence: TGTGCCAGCAGACAGCGGGCCAATGAGCAGTTCTTC.

The chain joins TRBV7-9 to TRBJ2-7; D not certain. The V end lost 3 bases, the J end lost 5 bases, and 5 bases lay between the germline ends. The germline V gene encodes CDR1 SEHNR and CDR2 FQNEAQ (reference sequence). The CDR3 has 11 amino acids. Here the CDR3 DNA reads TGTGCCAGCAGCTTTGACGACGAGCAGTACTTC. It translates to CASSFDDEQYF.

This clonotype was found a few times. The chain employs TRBV7-9 and TRBJ1-2, with D uncertain. V was cut by 0 bases and J by 8 bases, with 7 bases left in between. CDR1 and CDR2 from the germline V gene are SEHNR and FQNEAQ (reference sequence). The CDR3 runs 12 residues. The CDR3 region has the DNA TGTGCCAGCAGCTTAGCGATGGACGGCTACACCTTC. It is translated as CASSLAMDGYTF.

At least ten counts were recorded for this clonotype. The J gene is TRBJ2-6, the V gene TRBV2; D possibly matches TRBD1 or TRBD2 (6 bases each). The V gene's germline CDR1 is SNHLY and CDR2 FYNNEI. V lost 5 bases, J lost 1 base, and 24 bases lay in between. CDR3 length: 20 residues. CDR3 loop: CASSLRDGKGGVSGANVLTF. As DNA, the CDR3 is TGTGCCAGCAGTCTCCGGGACGGCAAGGGGGGTGTATCTGGGGCCAACGTCCTGACTTTC.

V gene TRBV10-3 combines with J gene TRBJ2-1; D possibly corresponds to TRBD1 (5 bases). Germline CDR1 reads ENHRY; CDR2 reads SYGVKD. Trimming pared 0 bases from V and 6 bases from J, leaving 12 bases between. This CDR3 has 15 amino acids. CDR3 coding DNA: TGTGCCATCAGTGAGTCTTTGGGTAGGGGCAATGAGCAGTTCTTC. Translating it yields CAISESLGRGNEQFF.

V and J are TRBV6-2 or TRBV6-3 and TRBJ2-1; 8 bases are a match to TRBD2. The CDR3 runs 15 residues. With 5 bases clipped from V and 9 bases from J, the junction kept 12 bases outside the gene matches. Germline lookup yields CDR1 MNHEY and CDR2 SVGEGT. The CDR3 region has the DNA TGTGCCAGCAGTCCTAGCGGGTGGGGCCGCAGTGAGCAGTTCTTC. Its translation: CASSPSGWGRSEQFF.